Described below is a single T cell receptor beta chain sequence and its context. Its antigen remains unknown. The selected patients with pancreatic ductal adenocarcinoma had surgery but no neoadjuvant therapy. CDR1 and CDR2 (germline): ENHRY, SYGVKD. This CDR3 comprises 12 residues. Trimming at V came to 5 bases and at J to 5 bases, leaving 3 bases not matched to a gene. This entry is derived from a study of T cells in pancreatic ductal adenocarcinoma. Regarding the study as a whole: Blood clonality (roughly 0.067) did not differ significantly from tumor (roughly 0.11). Unique clonotypes were around 8-fold more numerous in blood than in tumor. This surgical cohort overrepresents the minority presenting with early-stage disease. Enrichment of CD45RO+ effector over naive T cells in tumors may bias clonality.

The repertoire was sequenced with immunoSEQ multiplex PCR; TCRdb's copy has only in-frame clones and lacks some. The sample carries 85,000 to 120,000 clones, about 95% recorded once. The chain uses TRBV10-3 and TRBJ2-7, with 7 bases fitting TRBD1. The sequencing input was PBMCs. The TCR was taken from a human donor with pancreatic ductal adenocarcinoma. CDR3 amino acids: CAISITGDEQYF. CDR3 nucleotides: TGTGCCATCAGTATTACAGGGGACGAGCAGTACTTC.